The 28 T cell receptor beta chains below come from one sample, sequenced in a study of early T cells in non-severe SARS-CoV-2 infection. TCRdb independently ran MiXCR on the 5' RACE reads; one entry per CDR3 protein. The sample yields 70,000 to 85,000 distinct CDR3 sequences, approximately 12% seen once. The sample consisted of whole blood, taken at baseline. The receptors stem from an adult who was a healthcare worker with PCR-confirmed SARS-CoV-2 infection or an uninfected control (not recorded which). The donor label of this sample is uncertain.

This clonotype was counted only a few times. This chain connects TRBV18 to TRBJ2-1; 9 bases are a match to TRBD2. Trimming cost V 4 bases and J 8 bases; bases outside gene matches: 18. The CDR3 runs 18 residues. Germline CDR1 reads KGHSH; CDR2 reads LQKENI. In nucleotides, the CDR3 is TGTGCCAGCTCACGAGAGATTGCCGGCGGGGGGGCCTTCGATGAGCAGTTCTTC. Protein sequence: CASSREIAGGGAFDEQFF.

V is TRBV5-4 and J is TRBJ2-7, with D possibly matching TRBD2 (6 bases). This CDR3 has 15 amino acids. V lost 4 bases and J lost 6, with 20 bases in between. CDR1 and CDR2 (germline): SGHNT, YYREEE (reference sequence). The CDR3 here is CASSLPGWEAFEQYF. CDR3 nucleotides: TGTGCCAGCAGCCTACCTGGATGGGAGGCTTTCGAGCAGTACTTC. Drawing the rest from reference TRBV5-4 and TRBJ2-7, the complete variable domain is ETGVTQSPTHLIKTRGQQVTLRCSSQSGHNTVSWYQQALGQGPQFIFQYYREEENGRGNFPPRFSGLQFPNYSSELNVNALELDDSALYLCASSLPGWEAFEQYFGPGTRLTVT.

The J gene is TRBJ2-3, the V gene TRBV7-2; D is tentatively TRBD1 or TRBD2 (5 bases each). Germline values: CDR1 SGHTA, CDR2 FQGNSA. The ends were cut back, 3 bases at V and 1 base at J, with 11 bases in the middle. This CDR3 is built from 15 residues. In DNA form, the CDR3 reads TGTGCCAGCAGCTTCCGGGGCGGCCGCACAGATACGCAGTATTTT. This translates into CASSFRGGRTDTQYF.

This clonotype occurred many times. The rearrangement uses TRBV13 and TRBJ2-1; tentatively, D is TRBD2 (6 bases). The V end lost 4 bases, the J end lost 0 bases, and 10 bases lay between the germline ends. CDR1 PRHDT and CDR2 FYEKMQ come from the germline V gene (reference sequence). The CDR3 contains 15 residues. CDR3 loop: CASSSSGFSYNEQFF. CDR3 in DNA: TGTGCCAGCAGCTCCAGCGGGTTCTCCTACAATGAGCAGTTCTTC.

This chain connects TRBV12-3 or TRBV12-4 to TRBJ1-3; D remains unclear. V was trimmed by 6 bases and J by 0 bases, leaving 6 bases between them. The CDR3 is 13 residues long. The CDR3 DNA follows: TGTGCCAGCAGAACTAGCTCTGGAAACACCATATATTTT. As protein: CASRTSSGNTIYF.

The genes are TRBV11-2 and TRBJ1-6; no reliable D call. The CDR3 runs 15 residues. The germline gives CDR1 SGHAT, CDR2 FQNNGV. Trimming cost V 4 bases and J 9 bases, with 16 bases left between them. CDR3 nucleotide sequence: TGTGCCAGCAGCTCTCCCCAGACATGGGGTTCACCCCTCCACTTT. Translating it yields CASSSPQTWGSPLHF.

This chain connects TRBV7-2 to TRBJ2-3, with D tentatively TRBD2 (7 bases). V lost 1 base, J lost 5 bases, and 10 bases lay in between. The germline gives CDR1 SGHTA, CDR2 FQGNSA. The CDR3 sequence is 14 residues long. The CDR3 nucleotides read TGTGCCAGCAGCTTAGGGGGGGGCGGAGATACGCAGTATTTT. It yields the protein CASSLGGGGDTQYF.

J is TRBJ2-5 and V is TRBV5-5; 9 nucleotides match TRBD2. V shed 0 bases and J 5 bases; nucleotides not matched to a gene: 11. Germline V gene lookup returns CDR1 SGHKS and CDR2 YYEKEE (reference sequence). This CDR3 is built from 17 residues. The CDR3 sequence: CASSLAPAGGIRETQYF. The CDR3 bases are TGTGCCAGCAGCTTGGCCCCCGCGGGGGGGATTCGGGAGACCCAGTACTTC.

In its sample, this clonotype was seen many times. The chain links TRBV13 to TRBJ2-3; 9 nucleotides agree with TRBD2. The germline V gene encodes CDR1 PRHDT and CDR2 FYEKMQ (reference sequence). This CDR3 is 17 amino acids long. V shed 1 base, J shed 2 bases, and the junction held 7 bases outside the gene matches. CDR3 region: CASSLAGAGGITDTQYF. Written as DNA, the CDR3 is TGTGCCAGCAGCTTAGCCGGCGCGGGGGGGATCACAGATACGCAGTATTTT. The full variable domain, in which reference TRBV13 and TRBJ2-3 provide the parts outside the CDR3, is AAGVIQSPRHLIKEKRETATLKCYPIPRHDTVYWYQQGPGQDPQFLISFYEKMQSDKGSIPDRFSAQQFSDYHSELNMSSLELGDSALYFCASSLAGAGGITDTQYFGPGTRLTVL.

This clonotype was counted ten times or more. The chain combines TRBV4-1 with TRBJ1-5, with D uncertain. There are 14 residues in the CDR3. The V and J ends lost 0 bases and 6 bases respectively, with 9 bases between them. Germline loops: CDR1 MGHRA, CDR2 YSYEKL. In nucleotides, the CDR3 is TGCGCCAGCAGCCAAGATCAGAGGGCTCAGCCCCAGCATTTT. It is translated as CASSQDQRAQPQHF.

This clonotype was observed a handful of times. The chain recombines TRBV30 with TRBJ2-6; D is undetermined. This CDR3 is 13 amino acids long. In germline, CDR1 is GTSNPN, CDR2 SVGIG (reference sequence). V was clipped by 4 bases and J by 2 bases, with 6 bases between them. The CDR3 sequence is CAWIIAGANVLTF. In nucleotides, the CDR3 is TGTGCCTGGATCATTGCTGGGGCCAACGTCCTGACTTTC.

This chain joins TRBV20-1 and TRBJ1-2, with 8 bases matching TRBD1. V trimming: 5 bases; J trimming: 5 bases; junction bases outside the gene matches: 7. This CDR3 spans 13 amino acids. Germline V gene data show CDR1 as DFQATT and CDR2 as SNEGSKA (reference sequence). The DNA of the CDR3 is TGCAGTGCTTACGGGACAGGTTATTATGGCTACACCTTC. This sequence encodes CSAYGTGYYGYTF.

This clonotype was counted only a few times. This chain uses TRBV10-3 with TRBJ2-3, with 9 nucleotides matching TRBD2. J was trimmed by 5 bases and V by 6 bases; bases with no gene match: 12. This CDR3 region has 16 residues. The V gene's germline CDR1 is ENHRY and CDR2 SYGVKD. CDR3 DNA: TGTGCCATCAGGGAGGTTTTAGCGGGAGTTAGAGATACGCAGTATTTT. Translation: CAIREVLAGVRDTQYF.

This clonotype was found a few times. This chain links TRBV10-1 with TRBJ2-1; 12 bases agree with TRBD2. The CDR3 is 18 residues long. V dropped 4 bases and J dropped 10; count of bases not matched to a gene: 17. Germline V gene lookup returns CDR1 WNHNN and CDR2 SYGVQD (reference sequence). The CDR3 protein is CASSVSLAASGGAEEQFF. The CDR3 region has the DNA TGCGCCAGCAGTGTCTCGCTAGCGGCTAGCGGGGGGGCGGAAGAGCAGTTCTTC.

The chain joins TRBV7-2 to TRBJ1-2; possible D gene TRBD1, 5 bases. Trimming pared 7 bases from V and 2 bases from J, leaving 20 bases between. The germline V gene encodes CDR1 SGHTA and CDR2 FQGNSA. CDR3 length: 16 amino acids. The CDR3 here is CASTPYRDSWNYGYTF. CDR3 DNA sequence: TGTGCCAGCACCCCTTACCGGGACTCATGGAACTATGGCTACACCTTC.

This clonotype turned up a few times. The chain links TRBV18 to TRBJ2-5, with a weak D call TRBD2 (6 bases). Germline V gene lookup returns CDR1 KGHSH and CDR2 LQKENI. V was pared by 1 base and J by 4 bases, with 13 bases between. The CDR3 spans 15 residues. The DNA of the CDR3 is TGTGCCAGCTCACCACTTGCGGGACGGTTAGAGACCCAGTACTTC. Its translation is CASSPLAGRLETQYF.

This rearrangement joins TRBV25-1 to TRBJ2-7, with 12 bases that match TRBD2. Trimming removed 8 bases from V and 0 bases from J; junction bases left unmatched: 2. CDR1 and CDR2 (germline): MGHDK, SYGVNS. This CDR3 contains 14 residues. CDR3 DNA: TGTGCCAGCGGACTAGCGGGGAGCTCCTACGAGCAGTACTTC. It yields the protein CASGLAGSSYEQYF.

This clonotype was counted only a few times. The chain employs TRBV7-2 and TRBJ1-6; D is perhaps TRBD1 (6 bases). Germline lookup yields CDR1 SGHTA and CDR2 FQGNSA. This CDR3 has 14 residues. Trimming stripped 4 bases from V and 7 bases from J, with 11 bases between. This CDR3 is CASSSGQRNSPLHF. CDR3 nucleotide sequence: TGTGCCAGCAGCTCTGGACAGAGGAATTCACCCCTCCACTTT.

The J gene is TRBJ2-3, the V gene TRBV20-1, with 7 bases identical to TRBD2. Germline V gene lookup returns CDR1 DFQATT and CDR2 SNEGSKA (reference sequence). Trimming cost V 6 bases and J 1 base; bases outside gene matches: 4. The CDR3 contains 13 residues. The CDR3 nucleotides are TGCAGTGCCGCTCGGGGGGGCACAGATACGCAGTATTTT. Translation gives CSAARGGTDTQYF.

The chain combines TRBV7-8 with TRBJ2-6; no firm D call. Germline CDR1 SGHVS, CDR2 FQNEAQ. The CDR3 sequence is 16 residues long. The V gene lost 5 bases and the J gene lost 0 bases, with 11 bases spanning the gap. CDR3 DNA sequence: TGTGCCAGCAGCCCACTGTCCAGCTCTGGGGCCAACGTCCTGACTTTC. Protein sequence: CASSPLSSSGANVLTF.

This clonotype was seen only a few times. The gene calls are TRBV20-1 and TRBJ1-1; 8 nucleotides match TRBD1. The V segment lost 5 bases and the J segment 11 bases; nucleotides outside the gene matches: 10. The CDR3 covers 12 residues. CDR1 and CDR2 from the germline V gene are DFQATT and SNEGSKA (reference sequence). The CDR3 DNA reads TGCAGTGCTGATACGGACAGGGAAGGGGCTTTCTTT. It translates to CSADTDREGAFF.

This clonotype was counted a few times. The chain carries TRBV6-1 and TRBJ2-7; D may correspond to TRBD1 or TRBD2 (5 bases each). This CDR3 comprises 13 residues. Germline V gene data show CDR1 as MNHNS and CDR2 as SASEGT. V lost 5 bases and J lost 7, with 15 bases in between. The CDR3 DNA sequence: TGTGCCAGCAGTCTTGTGAGGGGATGGGAGCAGTACTTC. Protein product: CASSLVRGWEQYF.

This clonotype was picked up many times. This sequence joins TRBV18 and TRBJ2-7; D is possibly TRBD1 or TRBD2 (6 bases each). CDR1 is KGHSH, CDR2 LQKENI, per germline. Deletions cut 6 bases from V and 0 bases from J, with 12 bases between. The CDR3 consists of 14 residues. The CDR3 DNA reads as TGTGCCAGCTCCGAGGGGGGTAGCTCCTACGAGCAGTACTTC. Protein sequence: CASSEGGSSYEQYF.

V gene TRBV6-5 combines with J gene TRBJ1-2; 9 nucleotides line up with TRBD1. With 0 bases clipped from V and 4 bases from J, the junction kept 3 bases outside the gene matches. The CDR3 has 15 residues. Per the germline V gene, CDR1 is MNHEY and CDR2 is SVGAGI. DNA for the CDR3: TGTGCCAGCAGTTACTCCGGGACAGGGCCCTATGGCTACACCTTC. Residues: CASSYSGTGPYGYTF.

This chain connects TRBV7-6 to TRBJ1-1; a possible D gene is TRBD1 (5 bases). The CDR3 spans 16 residues. Deletions cut 3 bases from V and 1 base from J, with 15 bases between. Germline assignment: CDR1 SGHVS and CDR2 FNYEAQ. The CDR3 DNA reads as TGTGCCAGCAGCTTGGGGCCGGGCGTCGCGAACACTGAAGCTTTCTTT. It is translated as CASSLGPGVANTEAFF.

The V and J genes are TRBV2 and TRBJ1-1; unclear D gene. This CDR3 contains 11 residues. V shed 9 bases and J shed 1 base, with 6 bases lying between them. Germline assignment: CDR1 SNHLY and CDR2 FYNNEI. The CDR3, as DNA: TGTGCCAGGTACACGAACACTGAAGCTTTCTTT. Protein sequence: CARYTNTEAFF.

CDR3 loop: CASSELTGGEETQYF. CDR3 nucleotides: TGTGCCAGCAGTGAACTTACAGGGGGCGAAGAGACCCAGTACTTC. The chain links TRBV2 to TRBJ2-5, with 9 bases lining up with TRBD1. Germline V gene lookup returns CDR1 SNHLY and CDR2 FYNNEI. V trimming: 2 bases; J trimming: 3 bases; junction bases outside the gene matches: 4. This CDR3 contains 15 residues. Supplemented by reference TRBV2 and TRBJ2-5, the full variable domain reads EPEVTQTPSHQVTQMGQEVILRCVPISNHLYFYWYRQILGQKVEFLVSFYNNEISEKSEIFDDQFSVERPDGSNFTLKIRSTKLEDSAMYFCASSELTGGEETQYFGPGTRLLVL.

This clonotype came up a few times. The CDR3 here is CSAREVGLNTEAFF. The CDR3 region has the DNA TGCAGTGCTAGAGAGGTGGGGCTGAACACTGAAGCTTTCTTT. The J gene is TRBJ1-1, the V gene TRBV20-1, with a possible D match to TRBD1 (5 bases). CDR3 length equals 14 residues. Trimming left V 0 bases short and J 0 bases short, with 8 bases between. Germline loops: CDR1 DFQATT, CDR2 SNEGSKA (reference sequence).